Listed below are T cell receptor beta chains from one sample, sequenced in a study of blood T cell repertoires in COVID-19. Profiling relied on immunoSEQ multiplex PCR, and the TCRdb table lists in-frame clones only, not all of them. The repertoire holds approximately 300,000 clones, around 89% seen once, with roughly 4.8% in the top ten. The source material was peripheral blood. The receptors derive from a man in his forties or fifties with acute or convalescent COVID-19. The CDR3 runs from the conserved cysteine through the conserved F or W. The D gene is left open where the match is weak. Size values are once, few and many counts, or a class for expanded clones, and some rows have none.

J gene: TRBJ1-2
V gene: TRBV5-1
D gene: TRBD1
clone size: once
CDR3 DNA: TGCGCCAGCAGCTTGGGGACAGGGGGCTATGGCTACACCTTC
CDR3 protein: CASSLGTGGYGYTF

J gene: TRBJ2-7
V gene: TRBV6-5
D gene: TRBD1
clone size: NA
CDR3 DNA: TGTGCCAGCAGCCGGGACAGGTCCAACGAGCAGTACTTC
CDR3 protein: CASSRDRSNEQYF

J gene: TRBJ1-5
V gene: TRBV10-3
D gene: NA
clone size: NA
CDR3 DNA: TGTGCCATCAGTGACAGTATCAATCAGCCCCAGCATTTT
CDR3 protein: CAISDSINQPQHF

J gene: TRBJ1-2
V gene: TRBV30
D gene: NA
clone size: NA
CDR3 DNA: TGTGCCTGGAGTGCCAAACAGGTTCTCGAGACGGGCTACACCTTC
CDR3 protein: CAWSAKQVLETGYTF

J gene: TRBJ1-1
V gene: TRBV15
D gene: NA
clone size: NA
CDR3 DNA: TGTGCCACCAGCAGAGATCCGGGAGTCACTGAAGCTTTCTTT
CDR3 protein: CATSRDPGVTEAFF

J gene: TRBJ1-1
V gene: TRBV3-1/TRBV3-2
D gene: TRBD1
clone size: NA
CDR3 DNA: TGTGCCAGCAGCCAACGGGACAGGGGCACTGAAGCTTTCTTT
CDR3 protein: CASSQRDRGTEAFF

J gene: TRBJ2-2
V gene: TRBV5-1
D gene: NA
clone size: NA
CDR3 DNA: TGCGCCAGCAGCTTGGCCCCAGGTAGAAAAACCGGGGAGCTGTTTTTT
CDR3 protein: CASSLAPGRKTGELFF

J gene: TRBJ2-2
V gene: TRBV18
D gene: TRBD1
clone size: NA
CDR3 DNA: TGTGCCAGCTCACCACGGACAGGGTTAGCCACCGGGGAGCTGTTTTTT
CDR3 protein: CASSPRTGLATGELFF

J gene: TRBJ2-2
V gene: TRBV2
D gene: NA
clone size: once
CDR3 DNA: NA
CDR3 protein: CASRAGQLSWELFF

J gene: TRBJ1-1
V gene: TRBV5-6
D gene: NA
clone size: NA
CDR3 DNA: TGTGCCAGCAGCTTGCGGCTAACGGGTGAAGCTTTCTTT
CDR3 protein: CASSLRLTGEAFF

J gene: TRBJ1-2
V gene: TRBV3-1/TRBV3-2
D gene: NA
clone size: NA
CDR3 DNA: TGTGCCAGCAGCCAAGTTAGGGGCCCCCTCGACTATGGCTACACCTTC
CDR3 protein: CASSQVRGPLDYGYTF

J gene: TRBJ1-2
V gene: TRBV6-5
D gene: TRBD1
clone size: NA
CDR3 DNA: TGTGCCAGCAAGTCCCGGGACAGGGATAACTATGGCTACACCTTC
CDR3 protein: CASKSRDRDNYGYTF

J gene: TRBJ1-3
V gene: TRBV5-6
D gene: NA
clone size: NA
CDR3 DNA: TGTGCCAGCAGCTTGGGCAGGGCAAGAAACACCATATATTTT
CDR3 protein: CASSLGRARNTIYF

J gene: TRBJ1-2
V gene: TRBV5-4
D gene: TRBD1
clone size: few
CDR3 DNA: TGTGCCAGCAGCTTGGGGGCGACAGGGGTCTATGGCTACACCTTC
CDR3 protein: CASSLGATGVYGYTF

J gene: TRBJ2-7
V gene: TRBV5-4
D gene: TRBD2
clone size: NA
CDR3 DNA: TGTGCCAGCAGTCCTATCTCTAGCGGTTCCTACGAGCAGTACTTC
CDR3 protein: CASSPISSGSYEQYF

J gene: TRBJ1-1
V gene: TRBV6-1
D gene: NA
clone size: NA
CDR3 DNA: TGTGCCAGCAGTGAAGGGGCAGCCTTGAACACTGAAGCTTTCTTT
CDR3 protein: CASSEGAALNTEAFF

J gene: TRBJ2-1
V gene: TRBV9
D gene: NA
clone size: NA
CDR3 DNA: TGTGCCAGCAGCGTAGCAGGGGGGACAGCCCCCAATGAGCAGTTCTTC
CDR3 protein: CASSVAGGTAPNEQFF

J gene: TRBJ1-2
V gene: TRBV19
D gene: NA
clone size: NA
CDR3 DNA: TGTGCCAGTAGAAACCAGGGAGGCTACACCTTC
CDR3 protein: CASRNQGGYTF

J gene: TRBJ1-1
V gene: TRBV19
D gene: TRBD1
clone size: NA
CDR3 DNA: TGTGCCAGTAGTTTGGGACAGGGGGACACTGAAGCTTTCTTT
CDR3 protein: CASSLGQGDTEAFF

J gene: TRBJ1-1
V gene: TRBV11-2
D gene: NA
clone size: NA
CDR3 DNA: TGTGCCAGCAGCACCCAGCGCGGAACTGAAGCTTTCTTT
CDR3 protein: CASSTQRGTEAFF

J gene: TRBJ1-1
V gene: TRBV10-3
D gene: NA
clone size: once
CDR3 DNA: TGTGCCATCAGTGAGTCCCCCGGGCAGGGGAACACTGAAGCTTTCTTT
CDR3 protein: CAISESPGQGNTEAFF

J gene: TRBJ2-3
V gene: TRBV11-2
D gene: TRBD2
clone size: NA
CDR3 DNA: TGTGCCAGCAGCACAAGAGGTCTAGCGGGGGGCCCAGATACGCAGTATTTT
CDR3 protein: CASSTRGLAGGPDTQYF

J gene: TRBJ1-1
V gene: TRBV7-6
D gene: NA
clone size: NA
CDR3 DNA: TGTGCCAGCAGCAGTATAAGGGGCTTTGACACTGAAGCTTTCTTT
CDR3 protein: CASSSIRGFDTEAFF

J gene: TRBJ2-1
V gene: TRBV2
D gene: TRBD1
clone size: NA
CDR3 DNA: TGTGCCAGCAGTACTGGACAGGGGCATTACAATGAGCAGTTCTTC
CDR3 protein: CASSTGQGHYNEQFF

J gene: TRBJ1-2
V gene: TRBV12-5
D gene: TRBD1
clone size: NA
CDR3 DNA: TGTGCTAGTGGTTTGTACAGGGGGCAGGATGGCTACACCTTC
CDR3 protein: CASGLYRGQDGYTF

J gene: TRBJ2-3
V gene: TRBV27
D gene: NA
clone size: NA
CDR3 DNA: TGTGCCAGCCGAGTGGGGGCCGACACAGATACGCAGTATTTT
CDR3 protein: CASRVGADTDTQYF

J gene: TRBJ1-5
V gene: TRBV10-3
D gene: TRBD1
clone size: NA
CDR3 DNA: TGTGCCATCAGTAAGACAGGGACGGCCCAGCATTTT
CDR3 protein: CAISKTGTAQHF

J gene: TRBJ2-7
V gene: TRBV7-6
D gene: NA
clone size: NA
CDR3 DNA: TGTGCCAGCAGCTCCAGCGCAGGGGCGGGCTACGAGCAGTACTTC
CDR3 protein: CASSSSAGAGYEQYF

J gene: TRBJ1-4
V gene: TRBV5-6
D gene: NA
clone size: NA
CDR3 DNA: TGTGCCAGCAGCTTGGGGAGGAGTGCAACTAATGAAAAACTGTTTTTT
CDR3 protein: CASSLGRSATNEKLFF

J gene: TRBJ2-3
V gene: TRBV6-5
D gene: TRBD2
clone size: NA
CDR3 DNA: TGTGCCAGCAGCCGCGGACTAGCGACAGATACGCAGTATTTT
CDR3 protein: CASSRGLATDTQYF

J gene: TRBJ1-1
V gene: TRBV6-6
D gene: NA
clone size: NA
CDR3 DNA: TGTGCCAGCAGTTACTCCCCTGTGAACACTGAAGCTTTCTTT
CDR3 protein: CASSYSPVNTEAFF

J gene: TRBJ1-3
V gene: TRBV2
D gene: NA
clone size: NA
CDR3 DNA: TGTGCCAGCAGCGGGGACTCGAAGGGCACCATATATTTT
CDR3 protein: CASSGDSKGTIYF

J gene: TRBJ2-7
V gene: TRBV29-1
D gene: NA
clone size: NA
CDR3 DNA: TGCAGCGTCATGACAGGGAAGCGGGCCTACGAGCAGTACTTC
CDR3 protein: CSVMTGKRAYEQYF

J gene: TRBJ2-7
V gene: TRBV11-2
D gene: NA
clone size: NA
CDR3 DNA: TGTGCCAGCAGCTCGGAACAGGTTTTTAACGAGCAGTACTTC
CDR3 protein: CASSSEQVFNEQYF

J gene: TRBJ2-2
V gene: TRBV6-4
D gene: NA
clone size: NA
CDR3 DNA: TGTGCCAGCAGTCCCGGGACACCCTCCACCGGGGAGCTGTTTTTT
CDR3 protein: CASSPGTPSTGELFF

J gene: TRBJ1-1
V gene: TRBV5-1
D gene: NA
clone size: NA
CDR3 DNA: TGCGCCAGCAGCACGGGGTCGGAGAACACTGAAGCTTTCTTT
CDR3 protein: CASSTGSENTEAFF

J gene: TRBJ2-1
V gene: TRBV29-1
D gene: TRBD2
clone size: NA
CDR3 DNA: TGCAGCGTTATTATAGCGGGGGGGCCCCCGGATGAGCAGTTCTTC
CDR3 protein: CSVIIAGGPPDEQFF

J gene: TRBJ1-3
V gene: TRBV29-1
D gene: TRBD1
clone size: NA
CDR3 DNA: TGCAGCGTATCACGGGACAGGGCCTCTGGAAACACCATATATTTT
CDR3 protein: CSVSRDRASGNTIYF